The subject of this entry is one T cell receptor beta chain. The CDR3 totals 13 residues. J gave up 4 bases and V 7 bases, and 5 bases lay outside the gene matches. Individual cDNA molecules each carried unique molecular identifiers attached by the library. MiXCR was run by TCRdb on the RACE reads, yielding one entry per CDR3 protein. The data contain approximately 400,000 distinct CDR3 sequences, roughly 5% of them singletons. This sample's time point: patch test 1, 2 weeks after DPC sensitization. The sample's treatment: therapeutic diphenylcyclopropenone sensitization with weekly scalp DPC. The source of the sample is a study of human T cells and chemical hapten exposure.

The chain has TRBV12-3 or TRBV12-4 and TRBJ1-1; 8 bases line up with TRBD1. Sequenced here: whole blood, sampled in connection with sensitization to the hapten diphenylcyclopropenone (DPC). The receptor was derived from a woman aged 45-65 years with alopecia areata. Some clones in this sample may be carry-over from other donors' samples. This CDR3 is CASITGGSTEAFF. DNA for the CDR3: TGTGCCAGCATCACAGGGGGAAGCACTGAAGCTTTCTTT.